This TCR beta chain was captured in a study of radiation and T cells in renal cell carcinoma. Sample time point: blood 4 weeks post-SBRT, at nephrectomy. The treatment here: 15 Gy SBRT to primary tumor, nephrectomy 4 weeks later. The patient's renal cell carcinoma had clear cell pathology. The CDR3 has 18 residues. J lost 5 bases, V lost 5 bases, and 17 bases had no gene match. Germline CDR1 reads SGHAT; CDR2 reads FQNNGV. Profiled with immunoSEQ multiplex PCR; TCRdb holds only in-frame clones, not every one. The sample records 75,000 to 90,000 clones, 70% to 90% being singletons. This chain uses TRBV11-2 with TRBJ1-3; 8 bases are a match to TRBD1. This TCR was recovered from a woman in her 70s with renal cell carcinoma. The sample consisted of blood, taken from a patient whose treatment included radiotherapy and nephrectomy. CDR3 nucleotides: TGTGCCAGCAGCGCCCGGACAGGGAGTGGAATCAAAAGAAACACCATATATTTT. The encoded protein is CASSARTGSGIKRNTIYF. The variable domain in full, with the rest retrieved from reference TRBV11-2 and TRBJ1-3, is EAGVAQSPRYKIIEKRQSVAFWCNPISGHATLYWYQQILGQGPKLLIQFQNNGVVDDSQLPKDRFSAERLKGVDSTLKIQPAKLEDSAVYLCASSARTGSGIKRNTIYFGEGSWLTVV.